Listed below are T cell receptor beta chains from one sample, sequenced in a study of T cell responses to AZD1222 COVID-19 vaccine. Sequenced by immunoSEQ multiplex PCR; TCRdb stores in-frame clones only, minus some. This sample has roughly 130,000 clones; 70% to 90% occur once, and the top ten carry about 5.9%. Sequencing was performed on peripheral blood, taken on day 0 of AZD1222 vaccination. The receptors here all came from an adult in good health. Both conserved end residues are part of each CDR3. A D gene is named only where the DNA matches it firmly. Only some rows state a clone size, as once, few, many or a class for expanded clones.

clone_size: .; j_call: TRBJ2-3; d_call: .; v_call: TRBV5-8; cdr3_nt: TGTGCCAGCAGCTTGGGTAACCGAGACGTAGCTACGCAGTATTTT; cdr3_aa: CASSLGNRDVATQYF
clone_size: once; j_call: TRBJ1-2; d_call: .; v_call: TRBV10-3; cdr3_nt: TGTGCCATCCGGGGCAGGGGCTACACCTTC; cdr3_aa: CAIRGRGYTF
clone_size: .; j_call: TRBJ1-2; d_call: .; v_call: TRBV10-3; cdr3_nt: TGTGCCATAGGGGGGGACACCACTAACTATGGCTACACCTTC; cdr3_aa: CAIGGDTTNYGYTF
clone_size: .; j_call: TRBJ2-1; d_call: TRBD2; v_call: TRBV7-8; cdr3_nt: TGTGCCAGCAGCTTGGGGCTGGGACTAGAAGTGGGCAATGAGCAGTTCTTC; cdr3_aa: CASSLGLGLEVGNEQFF
clone_size: .; j_call: TRBJ2-2; d_call: .; v_call: TRBV18; cdr3_nt: TGTGCCAGCTCACCCAAAGGAGGGTACACCGGGGAGCTGTTTTTT; cdr3_aa: CASSPKGGYTGELFF
clone_size: .; j_call: TRBJ2-1; d_call: .; v_call: TRBV7-9; cdr3_nt: TGTGCCAGCAGCCTAGGAGGGACGGGAAATGAGCAGTTCTTC; cdr3_aa: CASSLGGTGNEQFF
clone_size: .; j_call: TRBJ2-7; d_call: TRBD1; v_call: TRBV9; cdr3_nt: TGTGCCAGCAGCGCGGGACAGGCCCACTACGAGCAGTACTTC; cdr3_aa: CASSAGQAHYEQYF
clone_size: .; j_call: TRBJ2-7; d_call: .; v_call: TRBV4-3; cdr3_nt: TGCGCCAGCAGCCAAGATCAGGGCTTTGGCGAGCAGTACTTC; cdr3_aa: CASSQDQGFGEQYF
clone_size: .; j_call: TRBJ1-5; d_call: TRBD1; v_call: TRBV6-2/TRBV6-3; cdr3_nt: TGTGCCAGCAGTTGGGCGGACAGGGCGGAAGGGCAGCCCCAGCATTTT; cdr3_aa: CASSWADRAEGQPQHF
clone_size: .; j_call: TRBJ2-7; d_call: .; v_call: TRBV11-2; cdr3_nt: TGTGCCAGCAGCTTAGTTCTGGCCTACGAGCAGTACTTC; cdr3_aa: CASSLVLAYEQYF
clone_size: once; j_call: TRBJ2-1; d_call: .; v_call: TRBV6-5; cdr3_nt: TGTGCCAGCAACAGAAAGGACCACAATGAGCAGTTCTTC; cdr3_aa: CASNRKDHNEQFF
clone_size: few; j_call: TRBJ1-2; d_call: TRBD1; v_call: TRBV7-8; cdr3_nt: TGTGCCAGCAGCCCGATACAGGGGGAGTCCTATGGCTACACCTTC; cdr3_aa: CASSPIQGESYGYTF
clone_size: .; j_call: TRBJ2-3; d_call: .; v_call: TRBV6-5; cdr3_nt: TGTGCCAGCAGGGCGGTAGGCACAGATACGCAGTATTTT; cdr3_aa: CASRAVGTDTQYF
clone_size: .; j_call: TRBJ1-5; d_call: .; v_call: TRBV19; cdr3_nt: TGTGCCAGTAACTTTATAAAGCGCAATCAGCCCCAGCATTTT; cdr3_aa: CASNFIKRNQPQHF